Sequencing of this T cell receptor (beta chain) was carried out in a study of shared clonotypes between healthy human individuals. The study, taken as a whole, reports: The study found lower generation probabilities in non-shared clonotypes than in those shared by all four donors.

This clone has only one observation. Its target is not known. The trim removed 0 bases at V and 5 bases at J, leaving 5 bases unmatched. The CDR3 is made up of 15 amino acids. Germline CDR1 is KGHSH and CDR2 is LQKENI. It was across several immunoSEQ plates that each subset's genomic DNA was evenly split. Generated by immunoSEQ multiplex PCR, the TCRdb table keeps only in-frame clones and is missing some. The sample carries 950,000 to 1,100,000 clones, around 75% recorded once. The origin of this receptor is a man between 18 and 29 years old in good health. J is TRBJ2-3 and V is TRBV18, with 7 bases matching TRBD1. Material for sequencing was memory CD4+ T cells sorted from blood. This sample's subset: CD45RA-negative fraction. The CDR3: CASSPPDRDQDTQYF. In DNA form, the CDR3 reads TGTGCCAGCTCACCACCCGACAGGGACCAAGATACGCAGTATTTT.